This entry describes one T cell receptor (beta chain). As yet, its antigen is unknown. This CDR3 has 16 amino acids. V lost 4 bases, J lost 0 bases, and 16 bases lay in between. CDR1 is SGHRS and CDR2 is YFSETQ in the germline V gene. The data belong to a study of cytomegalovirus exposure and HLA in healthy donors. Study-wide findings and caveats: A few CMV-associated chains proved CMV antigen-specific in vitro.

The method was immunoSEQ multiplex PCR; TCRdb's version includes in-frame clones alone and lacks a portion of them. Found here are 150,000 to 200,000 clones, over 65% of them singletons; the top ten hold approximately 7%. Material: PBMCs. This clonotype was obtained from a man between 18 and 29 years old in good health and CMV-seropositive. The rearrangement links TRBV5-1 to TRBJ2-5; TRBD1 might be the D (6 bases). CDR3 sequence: CASSPDGRGDQETQYF. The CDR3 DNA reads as TGCGCCAGCAGCCCGGACGGCAGGGGTGACCAAGAGACCCAGTACTTC.